This TCR beta chain was identified during a study of T cells in Graves' hyperthyroidism and ophthalmopathy. Study outcomes and limitations: Most expanded thyroid clonotypes above 0.001 also appeared in blood.

The study included ophthalmopathy patients with Clinical Activity Score at least 3, NOSPECS grade at least 4 and duration under 3 months. PBMCs were obtained from roughly 10 ml fresh peripheral blood. In its sample, this clonotype was seen a few times. Antigen: not known. V lost 6 bases and J lost 4, with 13 bases in between. Germline assignment: CDR1 SGHAT and CDR2 FQNNGV. This CDR3 has 14 residues. RNA transcripts gave rise to amplified TCR beta CDR3 regions. The TCR CDR3 first-round RT-PCR relied on the HTBI primer set. TCRdb reprocessed the multiplex PCR reads with MiXCR, giving one entry per CDR3 protein. The table records around 350,000 distinct CDR3 sequences, roughly 15% of them present only once.

Sequenced input: blood. The gene calls are TRBV11-2 and TRBJ1-3; D remains ambiguous. This TCR was recovered from a woman aged 60 to 75 with Graves' ophthalmopathy. The CDR3 coding sequence is TGTGCCAGCAGGGCGTGGGGATTGGGAAACACCATATATTTT. Its protein product is CASRAWGLGNTIYF. Complete variable domain (other parts from reference TRBV11-2 and TRBJ1-3): EAGVAQSPRYKIIEKRQSVAFWCNPISGHATLYWYQQILGQGPKLLIQFQNNGVVDDSQLPKDRFSAERLKGVDSTLKIQPAKLEDSAVYLCASRAWGLGNTIYFGEGSWLTVV.